This TCR beta chain was sequenced for a study of blood T cell repertoires in COVID-19. At the level of the study: Donors in the United States, Italy and Spain gave samples during acute or convalescent COVID-19.

Per the original methods: By means of reference gene primer amplification, nucleated cell counts were estimated. Produced via immunoSEQ multiplex PCR; TCRdb's table is partial and in-frame only. V, J and clone size are those of that table, while D and trimming were read from the DNA. In the table there are approximately 37,000 clones, about 88% of which are singletons. The CDR3 loop spans 16 amino acids. The V and J ends lost 3 bases and 8 bases, in that order; junction bases with no gene match: 13. Germline values: CDR1 SGHTA, CDR2 FQGNSA. The sample consisted of peripheral blood. This chain joins TRBV7-2 and TRBJ2-4; 7 bases line up with TRBD2. The source of this sequence is a man between 45 and 60 years old in a cohort sampled during active COVID-19. CDR3: CASSFGGRAWIDIQYF. The CDR3 region has the DNA TGTGCCAGCAGCTTTGGAGGGAGGGCTTGGATAGACATTCAGTACTTC.